This T cell receptor (beta chain) was recorded in a study of cytomegalovirus exposure and HLA in healthy donors. Germline V gene lookup returns CDR1 KGHSH and CDR2 LQKENI. There are 14 residues in the CDR3. J was trimmed by 3 bases and V by 3 bases; bases with no gene match: 1. Repertoires were generated with immunoSEQ multiplex PCR, while TCRdb's copy carries only in-frame clones and drops some. The profile shows 140,000 or so clones, roughly 90% of them singletons. Notes on the study in general: There were a few CMV-associated chains whose specificity for CMV antigens was confirmed in vitro.

On this clone: The antigen is unknown.

V and J are TRBV18 and TRBJ1-5; 8 bases map to TRBD1. The specimen was PBMCs. This clonotype originated in a man between 18 and 35 years old in good health and CMV-seronegative. This CDR3 is CASSPGQDNQPQHF. The DNA for the CDR3 is TGTGCCAGCTCACCGGGACAGGACAATCAGCCCCAGCATTTT.